This T cell receptor (beta chain) was recorded in a study of shared clonotypes between healthy human individuals. Overall study findings and caveats: Rarefaction revealed incomplete sorted-subset sequencing despite large depth.

Each PCR replicate from the sorted subsets contained 200 to 250 ng DNA, which is some 30,000 T cell genomes. Libraries were prepared by immunoSEQ multiplex PCR; TCRdb keeps only in-frame clonotypes and omits some of them. The table has over a million clones, 65% to 75% seen once; the top ten hold nearly 1.5%. This clone was counted once. What it recognizes is unknown. The germline CDR1 and CDR2 sequences are SGDLS and YYNGEE. This CDR3 is built from 14 residues. V was clipped by 4 bases and J by 3 bases, with 13 bases between them. Sequencing was carried out using memory CD4+ T cells sorted from blood. Stated subset: CD45RA-negative fraction. This receptor was identified in a man aged 18 to 30 in good health. This chain links TRBV9 with TRBJ1-1; TRBD1 is a possible D gene (5 bases). DNA of the CDR3: TGTGCCAGCAGCCCGCGGGGGGGGGACACTGAAGCTTTCTTT. Translated, it gives CASSPRGGDTEAFF.